This T cell receptor beta chain was captured by sequencing in a study of CD8+CD57+ T cells in acquired aplastic anemia (dated by TCRdb to the late 2010s). In terms of the full investigation: On average, sorted CD4+ and CD8+ cells yielded around 3.5 ug of extracted DNA, with a range of about 0.19 to 30 ug. CD8+CD57+ expansion was defined as a frequency above the mean frequency observed in healthy subjects. On the study overall, not on this receptor specifically: Approximately 31 CD8+ CDR3 sequences were found in both patients and controls but appeared to be highly expressed in patients and within the immunodominant clones of the patients. Between patients and healthy controls, no significant difference in CD8+ Simpson's diversity was found (P=0.060).

Flow cytometry had shown CD8+CD57+ cell expansion in the patients selected for sequencing. Every patient had severe acquired aplastic anemia, diagnosed using the International Study of Aplastic Anemia and Agranulocytosis and Camitta criteria. No patient had received any therapy when blood was sampled. In the study, sorted CD4+ and CD8+ blood T cells from patients with severe aplastic anemia and from healthy subjects underwent deep sequencing of TCR repertoires. Patients were enrolled under clinicaltrials.gov protocols 00001620, 01623167, 00001397, 00071045, 00081523 and 00961064 in the USA. Ficoll-Paque density gradient centrifugation was used to isolate peripheral blood mononuclear cells. Before DNA was extracted, CD4+ and CD8+ T cells were sorted using either FACS or magnetic beads. In regard to this clonotype: Its cognate antigen has yet to be identified. No clone much larger than this one lies a single base away; base qualities are absent.

Genomic DNA served as template for TCR beta VDJ combination and CDR3 sequence profiling. An Illumina HiSeq 2000 was used for TCR repertoire sequencing. Per the original workflow: TRBV/TRBJ rearrangement plots, CDR3 size and DJ length profiles, and Simpson's diversity index were used to evaluate the repertoires. The immunodominant clone was defined as the most abundant DNA sequence in deep sequencing data. CDR3 amino acid sequences were checked for sharing across subjects and were also compared against the VDJdb database and published repertoires. Through fastp at Q25 and MiXCR, TCRdb rebuilt clones from the public reads, retaining in-frame beta chains. Rows with a matching CDR3 protein are joined into one entry that keeps the most common DNA and genes. None of the V and J calls come from the authors' own analysis; TCRdb made them. The sample table contains 300,000 or so distinct CDR3 sequences; only one count was recorded for 45% to 65% of them. Clones ranked in the top ten supply 1% to 1.5% of the sample.

The germline V gene encodes CDR1 SQVTM and CDR2 ANQGSEA. The CDR3 runs 13 residues from the cysteine to the phenylalanine. Only the CDR3 region is kept as DNA, spanning 39 bases read in frame from base 1. V is cut back by 7 bases and J by 1 base, with 5 bases in the junction unmatched. The receptor chain draws on TRBV29-1 and TRBJ1-1; 8 bases in the junction line up with TRBD1. The specimen was sorted CD4+, CD8+, or CD8+CD57+ T cells (not recorded which) from PBMCs. The receptor's source is a human donor with aplastic anemia. The CDR3 sequence is CSGWTGQNTEAFF. The nucleotides read TGCAGCGGATGGACAGGGCAGAACACTGAAGCTTTCTTT.